Following are 10 T cell receptor beta chains from one sample sequenced in a study of blood T cells in healthy people across ages. Using a J-beta primer mix together with a sample-barcoded 5' primer, a second PCR was run for roughly 6 to 11 cycles. TCRdb recomputed calls from the 5' RACE reads with MiXCR, one row per CDR3 protein. Of about 730,000 distinct CDR3 sequences in the sample, around 40% were seen once. Sequencing was performed on blood. The receptors stem from a woman in her sixties or seventies in good health.

The table lists this clonotype with a few counts. The CDR3 loop reads CASSHAYNEQFF. Here the CDR3 DNA reads TGTGCCAGCAGCCACGCTTACAATGAGCAGTTCTTC. J is TRBJ2-1 and V is TRBV3-1; no clear D. Trimming took 3 bases from V and 4 from J, leaving 4 bases between them. Germline CDR1 LGHDT, CDR2 YNNKEL (reference sequence). The CDR3 is made up of 12 amino acids.

The V gene is TRBV27, the J gene TRBJ2-3, with D possibly being TRBD2 (5 bases). The CDR3 is 16 residues long. Germline-derived CDR1 and CDR2 are MNHEY and SMNVEV (reference sequence). Between the trimmed V and J ends, which lost 3 bases and 1 base, there was a span of 14 bases. The CDR3 DNA is TGTGCCAGCAGTTTTTTTCGAGGGTTTGGCACAGATACGCAGTATTTT. It yields the protein CASSFFRGFGTDTQYF.

On this clonotype itself: This may arise from a read error, as a much more abundant clone is one base away. The chain carries TRBV7-2 and TRBJ2-1; 8 nucleotides match TRBD1. Gene TRBJ2-7 matches the end of the DNA better, so the J call may be wrong. In germline, CDR1 is SGHTA, CDR2 FQGNSA. The CDR3 has 15 amino acids. CDR3 in DNA: TGTGCCAGCAGCTTAGAACAGGGGGTCTACAATGAGCAGTACTTC. It translates to CASSLEQGVYNEQYF.

The chain combines TRBV20-1 with TRBJ2-3; D tentatively reads TRBD1 or TRBD2 (5 bases each). CDR1 and CDR2 from the germline V gene are DFQATT and SNEGSKA (reference sequence). V dropped 0 bases and J dropped 5 bases, with 9 bases sitting between them. The CDR3 loop spans 13 amino acids. CDR3 sequence: CSARDGGRDTQYF. The CDR3, as DNA: TGCAGTGCTAGAGATGGGGGTCGAGATACGCAGTATTTT.

This clonotype was picked up a small number of times. The CDR3 DNA reads as TGTGCCAGCAGTTTCGGGACAGAAACCTACGAGCAGTACTTC. Protein product: CASSFGTETYEQYF. The J gene is TRBJ2-7, the V gene TRBV7-6; 7 nucleotides agree with TRBD1. CDR3 length equals 14 residues. Germline assignment: CDR1 SGHVS and CDR2 FNYEAQ. Unmatched junction bases numbered 7, after V lost 6 bases and J lost 2 bases.

V is TRBV7-3 and J is TRBJ2-3; 12 nucleotides agree with TRBD2. Germline trimming cut 5 bases from V and 3 bases from J; bases unmatched to any gene: 6. In germline, CDR1 is SGHTA, CDR2 FQGTGA. This CDR3 contains 16 residues. As DNA, the CDR3 is TGTGCCAGCAGCCGACTAGCGGGGGTAGAGACAGATACGCAGTATTTT. This encodes CASSRLAGVETDTQYF.

This clonotype has more than one count but fewer than ten. The chain has TRBV5-1 and TRBJ2-4; D uncertain. There are 15 residues in the CDR3. The V gene lost 3 bases and the J gene lost 6 bases, with 16 bases spanning the gap. In germline, CDR1 is SGHRS, CDR2 YFSETQ. This CDR3 is CASSSDRARGNIQYF. CDR3 bases: TGCGCCAGCAGCTCCGACCGGGCGCGAGGAAACATTCAGTACTTC. The whole variable domain, filled in from reference TRBV5-1 and TRBJ2-4, reads KAGVTQTPRYLIKTRGQQVTLSCSPISGHRSVSWYQQTPGQGLQFLFEYFSETQRNKGNFPGRFSGRQFSNSRSEMNVSTLELGDSALYLCASSSDRARGNIQYFGAGTRLSVL.

There are a few counts of this clonotype. The chain combines TRBV6-5 with TRBJ2-1; no firm D call. Germline lookup yields CDR1 MNHEY and CDR2 SVGAGI. CDR3 length: 13 amino acids. The V and J ends lost 5 bases and 8 bases respectively, with 13 bases between them. The CDR3 protein is CASSEDRVDEQFF. The CDR3 DNA follows: TGTGCCAGCAGTGAGGATCGGGTCGATGAGCAGTTCTTC.

On this clonotype itself: A read error may produce the germline difference seen at one junction end. The genes are TRBV27 and TRBJ2-7; 7 positions agree with TRBD1. This CDR3 region has 13 residues. Germline V gives CDR1 MNHEY, CDR2 SMNVEV (reference sequence). CDR3 nucleotide sequence: TGTGCCAGTCTGGGACAGAACTCCTGCGAGCAGTACTTC. Its protein product is CASLGQNSCEQYF.

This clonotype was counted ten times or more. V and J are TRBV12-3 or TRBV12-4 and TRBJ1-5, with no clear D. The CDR3 runs 13 residues. The germline V and J ends were trimmed by 3 bases and 4 bases, with 7 bases remaining between them. The CDR3 here is CASSFGGNQPQHF. CDR3 sequence (DNA): TGTGCCAGCAGTTTTGGAGGTAATCAGCCCCAGCATTTT.